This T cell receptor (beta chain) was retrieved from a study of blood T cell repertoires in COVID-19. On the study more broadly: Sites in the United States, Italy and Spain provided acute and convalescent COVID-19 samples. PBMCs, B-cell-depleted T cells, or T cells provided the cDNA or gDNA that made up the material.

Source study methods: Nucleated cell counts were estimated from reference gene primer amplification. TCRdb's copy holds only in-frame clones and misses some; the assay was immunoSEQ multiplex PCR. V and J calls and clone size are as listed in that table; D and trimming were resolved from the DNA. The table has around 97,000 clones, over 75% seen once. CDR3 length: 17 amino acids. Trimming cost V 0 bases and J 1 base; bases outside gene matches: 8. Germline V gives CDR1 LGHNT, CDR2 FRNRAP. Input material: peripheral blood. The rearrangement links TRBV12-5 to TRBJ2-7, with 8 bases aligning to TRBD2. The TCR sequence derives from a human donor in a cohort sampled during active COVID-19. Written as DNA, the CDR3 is TGTGCTAGTGGTTTGGTAGCGGGAGTCTCCCTATCCTACGAGCAGTACTTC. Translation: CASGLVAGVSLSYEQYF.